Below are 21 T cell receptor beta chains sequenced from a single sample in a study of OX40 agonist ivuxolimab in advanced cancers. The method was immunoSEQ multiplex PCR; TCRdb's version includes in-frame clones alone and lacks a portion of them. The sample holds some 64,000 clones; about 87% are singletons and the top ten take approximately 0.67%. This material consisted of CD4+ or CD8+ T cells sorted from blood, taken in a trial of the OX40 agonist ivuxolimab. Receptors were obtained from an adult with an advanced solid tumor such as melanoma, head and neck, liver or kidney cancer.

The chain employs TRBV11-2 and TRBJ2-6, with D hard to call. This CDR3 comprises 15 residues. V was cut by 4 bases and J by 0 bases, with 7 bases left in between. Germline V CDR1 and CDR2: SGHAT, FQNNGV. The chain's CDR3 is CASSSTSSGANVLTF. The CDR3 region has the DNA TGTGCCAGCAGCTCTACCTCCTCTGGGGCCAACGTCCTGACTTTC.

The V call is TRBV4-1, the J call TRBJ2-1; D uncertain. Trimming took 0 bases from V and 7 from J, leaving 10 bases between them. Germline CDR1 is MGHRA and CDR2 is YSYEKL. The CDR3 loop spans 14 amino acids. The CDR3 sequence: CASSQEGFRNEQFF. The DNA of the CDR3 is TGCGCCAGCAGCCAAGAAGGGTTTAGGAATGAGCAGTTCTTC.

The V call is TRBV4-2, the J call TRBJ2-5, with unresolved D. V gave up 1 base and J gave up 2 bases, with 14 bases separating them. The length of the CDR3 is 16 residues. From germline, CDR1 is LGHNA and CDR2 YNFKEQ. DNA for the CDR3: TGTGCCAGCAGCCAAGGCACTAACCGGCCACAAGAGACCCAGTACTTC. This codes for CASSQGTNRPQETQYF.

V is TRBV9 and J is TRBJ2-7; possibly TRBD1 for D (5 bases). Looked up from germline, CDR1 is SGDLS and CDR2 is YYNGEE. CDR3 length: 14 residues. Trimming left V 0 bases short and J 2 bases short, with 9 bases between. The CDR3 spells CASSVGGRAYEQYF. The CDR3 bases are TGTGCCAGCAGCGTAGGGGGCAGGGCCTACGAGCAGTACTTC.

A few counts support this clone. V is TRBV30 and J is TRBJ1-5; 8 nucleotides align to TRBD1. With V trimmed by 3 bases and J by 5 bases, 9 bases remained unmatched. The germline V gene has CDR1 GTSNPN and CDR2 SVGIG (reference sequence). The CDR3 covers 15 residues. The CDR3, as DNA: TGTGCCTGGAGGCCAGGGGGCGGGGTGGATCAGCCCCAGCATTTT. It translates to CAWRPGGGVDQPQHF.

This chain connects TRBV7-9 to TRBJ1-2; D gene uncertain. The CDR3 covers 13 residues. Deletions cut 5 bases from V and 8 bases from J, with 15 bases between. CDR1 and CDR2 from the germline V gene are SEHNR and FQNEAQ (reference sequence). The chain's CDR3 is CASSPGPDGGYTF. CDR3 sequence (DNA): TGTGCCAGCAGCCCTGGCCCGGATGGAGGCTACACCTTC.

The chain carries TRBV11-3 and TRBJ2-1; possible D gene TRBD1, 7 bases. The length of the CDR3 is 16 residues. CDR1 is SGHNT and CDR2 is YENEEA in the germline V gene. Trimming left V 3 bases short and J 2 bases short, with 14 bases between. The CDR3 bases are TGTGCCAGCAGCTTGGAGGGGACAGCAACCTACAATGAGCAGTTCTTC. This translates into CASSLEGTATYNEQFF.

The DNA for the CDR3 is TGTGCCAGCAGTCCCGCGAACAGGGGGCGCCCAGATACGCAGTATTTT. Translation: CASSPANRGRPDTQYF. This chain connects TRBV6-6 to TRBJ2-3, with TRBD1 identical over 9 bases. The CDR3 covers 16 residues. J was trimmed by 4 bases and V by 5 bases; bases with no gene match: 10. Germline-derived CDR1 and CDR2 are MNHNY and SVGAGI (reference sequence).

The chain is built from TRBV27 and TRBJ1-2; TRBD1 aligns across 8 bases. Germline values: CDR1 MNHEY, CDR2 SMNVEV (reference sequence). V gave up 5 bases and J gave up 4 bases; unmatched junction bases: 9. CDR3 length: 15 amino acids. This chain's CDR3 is CASSIRQGIGYGYTF. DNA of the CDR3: TGTGCCAGCAGTATTCGACAGGGGATTGGCTATGGCTACACCTTC.

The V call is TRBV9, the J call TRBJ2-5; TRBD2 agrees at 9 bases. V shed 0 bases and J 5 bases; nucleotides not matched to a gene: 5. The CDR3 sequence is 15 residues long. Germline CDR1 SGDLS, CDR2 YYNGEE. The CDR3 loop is CASSVASGRPETQYF. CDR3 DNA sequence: TGTGCCAGCAGCGTAGCCAGCGGGAGGCCCGAGACCCAGTACTTC. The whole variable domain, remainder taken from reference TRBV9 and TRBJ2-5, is DSGVTQTPKHLITATGQRVTLRCSPRSGDLSVYWYQQSLDQGLQFLIQYYNGEERAKGNILERFSAQQFPDLHSELNLSSLELGDSALYFCASSVASGRPETQYFGPGTRLLVL.

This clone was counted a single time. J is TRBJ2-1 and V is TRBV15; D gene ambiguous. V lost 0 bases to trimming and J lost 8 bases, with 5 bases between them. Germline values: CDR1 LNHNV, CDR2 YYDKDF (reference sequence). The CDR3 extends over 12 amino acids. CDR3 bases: TGTGCCACCAGCAGAGATTTCTATGAGCAGTTCTTC. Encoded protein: CATSRDFYEQFF.

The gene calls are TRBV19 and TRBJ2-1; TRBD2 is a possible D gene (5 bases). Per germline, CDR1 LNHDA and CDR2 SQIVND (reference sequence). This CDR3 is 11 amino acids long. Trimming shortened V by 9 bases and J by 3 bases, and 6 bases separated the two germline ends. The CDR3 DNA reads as TGTGCCAGCGGGGTCTACAATGAGCAGTTCTTC. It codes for CASGVYNEQFF.

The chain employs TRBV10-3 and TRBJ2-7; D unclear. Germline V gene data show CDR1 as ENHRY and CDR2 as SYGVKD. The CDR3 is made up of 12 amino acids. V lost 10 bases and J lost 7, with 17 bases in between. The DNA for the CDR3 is TGTGCCACGGCGGACGGCCCCCGGGAGCAGTACTTC. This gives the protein CATADGPREQYF.

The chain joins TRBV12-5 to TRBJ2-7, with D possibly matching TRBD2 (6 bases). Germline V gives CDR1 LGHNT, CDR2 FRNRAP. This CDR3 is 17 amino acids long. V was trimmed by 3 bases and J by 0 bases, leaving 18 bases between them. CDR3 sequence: CASGLAWASVSSYEQYF. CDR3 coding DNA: TGTGCTAGTGGTTTAGCTTGGGCTAGCGTCAGCTCCTACGAGCAGTACTTC.

The CDR3 DNA reads as TGTGCCAGCAGACGTCTAGTACAACGGGACACAGATACGCAGTATTTT. Protein: CASRRLVQRDTDTQYF. This chain joins TRBV5-4 and TRBJ2-3; a weak D match, TRBD2 (5 bases). Per the germline V gene, CDR1 is SGHNT and CDR2 is YYREEE (reference sequence). V was cut by 5 bases and J by 2 bases, with 18 bases left in between. The CDR3 has 16 residues.

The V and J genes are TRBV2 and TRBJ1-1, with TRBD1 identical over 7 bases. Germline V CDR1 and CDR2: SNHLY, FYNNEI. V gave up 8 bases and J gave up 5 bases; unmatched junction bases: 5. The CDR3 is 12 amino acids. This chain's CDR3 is CASQGDGTEAFF. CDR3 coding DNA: TGTGCCAGCCAGGGGGATGGTACTGAAGCTTTCTTT.

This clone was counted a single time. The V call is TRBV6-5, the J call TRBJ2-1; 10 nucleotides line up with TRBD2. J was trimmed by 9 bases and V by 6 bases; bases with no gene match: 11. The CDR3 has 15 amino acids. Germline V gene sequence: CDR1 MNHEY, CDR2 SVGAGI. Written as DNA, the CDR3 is TGTGCCAGCAGCCCCGGGGTAGCGGGAGGTGTTGAGCAGTTCTTC. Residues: CASSPGVAGGVEQFF.

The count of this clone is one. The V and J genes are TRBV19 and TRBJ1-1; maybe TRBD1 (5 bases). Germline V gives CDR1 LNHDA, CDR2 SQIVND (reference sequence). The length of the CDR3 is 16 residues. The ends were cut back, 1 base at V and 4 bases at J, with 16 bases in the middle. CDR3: CASSIAGFWGRTEAFF. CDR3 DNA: TGTGCCAGTAGTATAGCCGGTTTCTGGGGCCGCACTGAAGCTTTCTTT.

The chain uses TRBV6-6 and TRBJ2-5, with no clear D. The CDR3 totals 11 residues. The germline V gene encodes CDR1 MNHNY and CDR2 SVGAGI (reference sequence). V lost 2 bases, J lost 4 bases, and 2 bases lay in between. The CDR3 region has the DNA TGTGCCAGCAGTTACGCAGAGACCCAGTACTTC. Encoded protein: CASSYAETQYF.

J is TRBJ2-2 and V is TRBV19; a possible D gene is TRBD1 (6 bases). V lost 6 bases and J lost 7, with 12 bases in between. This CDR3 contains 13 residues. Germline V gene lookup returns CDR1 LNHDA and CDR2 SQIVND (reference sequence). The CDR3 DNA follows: TGTGCCAGTAGGCAGGGGCAACACGGGGAGCTGTTTTTT. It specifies CASRQGQHGELFF.

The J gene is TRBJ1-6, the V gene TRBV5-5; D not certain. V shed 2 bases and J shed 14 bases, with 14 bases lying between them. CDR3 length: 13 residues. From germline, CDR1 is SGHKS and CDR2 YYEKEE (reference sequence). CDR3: CASSFSGELALHF. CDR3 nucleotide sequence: TGTGCCAGCAGCTTTAGTGGGGAATTGGCCCTCCACTTT. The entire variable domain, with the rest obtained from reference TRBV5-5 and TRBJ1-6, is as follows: DAGVTQSPTHLIKTRGQQVTLRCSPISGHKSVSWYQQVLGQGPQFIFQYYEKEERGRGNFPDRFSARQFPNYSSELNVNALLLGDSALYLCASSFSGELALHFGNGTRLTVT.